Detailed here is one T cell receptor (beta chain). Antigen unknown. This sample stems from a study of T-cell reconstitution after alpha-beta-depleted transplantation in children. Regarding the study as a whole: Several hundred expanded graft clones reportedly supplied alpha-beta T cells about two months after transplant. Some patients' high day-60 TCRbeta diversity was traced to surviving recipient T cells and thymic progenitors. T cells produced anew were the main source of T-cell counts and diversity one year after transplant.

This CDR3 is built from 14 residues. CDR1 is DFQATT and CDR2 is SNEGSKA in the germline V gene (reference sequence). Deletions cut 6 bases from V and 0 bases from J, with 12 bases between. Preparation of the TCRbeta library was carried out with unique molecular identifiers. TCRdb re-called the PCR reads with MiXCR, one entry per CDR3 protein. The table includes about 200,000 distinct CDR3 sequences, 8.4% detected once. Sequencing used PBMCs, mostly from graft donor cells, obtained 360 days after TCRalphabeta/CD19-depleted stem cell transplant. The chain combines TRBV20-1 with TRBJ1-5; unclear D gene. This receptor was taken from a male patient aged 2 to 9 who had a stem cell transplant for acute myeloid leukemia, so the T cells may come from the graft donor. The CDR3 loop reads CSAGRVNSNQPQHF. The CDR3 bases are TGCAGTGCCGGAAGGGTGAATAGCAATCAGCCCCAGCATTTT.